Listed here is a single T cell receptor (beta chain). What it binds is not known. The germline V gene has CDR1 KGHSH and CDR2 LQKENI. CDR3 length: 15 residues. This sample is part of a study of T cells expressing NK-cell markers. Turning to the study itself: Sorted CD3+CD56+NKG2C+, CD3+CD56+NKG2C- and CD3+CD56-NKG2C+ T-cell subsets were beta-chain profiled.

Whole-study results and caveats: In several donors, dominant CD3+CD56+NKG2C+ clones formed about 1.0-7.0% of CD8+ cells. A few of the donors also had these clonotypes leading their CD3+CD56-NKG2C+ fraction.

What made the TCR beta cDNA was 5'RACE template switching with UMIs. TCRdb re-called the 5' RACE reads, yielding one record per CDR3 amino acid sequence without DNA. The sample has 450,000 to 600,000 distinct CDR3 sequences, and its top ten clones hold roughly 3.4%. Sequencing was carried out using blood T cells: a sorted CD56 or NKG2C T cell subset, CD4+ or CD8+ T cells, or bulk PBMC T cells (not recorded which). The genes are TRBV18 and TRBJ2-1; TCRdb calls TRBD2, which cannot be checked without DNA. The receptor was isolated from a young man in good health. CDR3 region: CASSRLAGSPNEQFF.